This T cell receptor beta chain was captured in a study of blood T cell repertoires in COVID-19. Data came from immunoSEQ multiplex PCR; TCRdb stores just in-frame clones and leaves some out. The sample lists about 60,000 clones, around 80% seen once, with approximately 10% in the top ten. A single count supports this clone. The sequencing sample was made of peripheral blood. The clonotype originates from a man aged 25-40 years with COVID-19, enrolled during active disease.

The CDR3 reads CASSFSPGDTQYF. The CDR3, as DNA: TGTGCCAGCAGTTTCAGCCCGGGAGATACGCAGTATTTT. The rearrangement uses TRBV12-3 or TRBV12-4 and TRBJ2-3; D gene uncertain. This CDR3 contains 13 residues. V was pared by 3 bases and J by 5 bases, with 9 bases between.